One sample yielded the 26 T cell receptor beta chains listed below, sequenced in a study of cytomegalovirus exposure and HLA in healthy donors (dated by TCRdb to about 2017). The library was made by the immunoSEQ multiplex PCR assay. For the multiplex PCR, a mixture combining 60 forward primers for TCR Vbeta segments and 13 reverse primers for TCR Jbeta segments was used. TCRdb limited this immuneACCESS table to in-frame rearrangements with V and J called. A share of clones is missing; checked studies link under half to unresolved V genes, and the rest is unexplained. This sample comprises roughly 160,000 clones, almost 80% of them detected only once. The ten most abundant clones make up about 1.3% of the sample. The sample comprised PBMCs. These receptor sequences come from a man aged 30 to 45 in good health and CMV-seronegative.

The genes are TRBV10-3 and TRBJ1-1, with 8 nucleotides matching TRBD1. Germline CDR1 and CDR2: ENHRY and SYGVKD. The CDR3 consists of 17 residues. Trimming removed 3 bases from V and 3 bases from J; junction bases left unmatched: 12. As DNA, the CDR3 is TGTGCCATCAGTGAACTACAGGGGGGATCGGTAGACACTGAAGCTTTCTTT. Protein: CAISELQGGSVDTEAFF.

CDR3 protein: CAYELPNTEAFF. The CDR3 DNA reads TGTGCCTACGAACTCCCGAACACTGAAGCTTTCTTT. V and J are TRBV30 and TRBJ1-1; no clear D. The CDR3 has 12 residues. Trimming cost V 7 bases and J 1 base, with 10 bases left between them. Germline assignment: CDR1 GTSNPN and CDR2 SVGIG (reference sequence).

The chain carries TRBV6-5 and TRBJ2-5; perhaps TRBD2 as D (6 bases). The CDR3 runs 14 residues. Trimming left V 2 bases short and J 5 bases short, with 12 bases between. Per germline, CDR1 MNHEY and CDR2 SVGAGI. This chain's CDR3 is CASSYGGGGETQYF. In nucleotides, the CDR3 is TGTGCCAGCAGTTACGGGGGAGGAGGCGAGACCCAGTACTTC.

This chain's CDR3 is CASSLVGSSYEQYF. In nucleotides, the CDR3 is TGTGCCAGCAGTTTAGTGGGGAGCTCCTACGAGCAGTACTTC. The rearrangement joins TRBV27 to TRBJ2-7; tentative D call: TRBD2 (5 bases). Germline-derived CDR1 and CDR2 are MNHEY and SMNVEV (reference sequence). Trimming pared 2 bases from V and 0 bases from J, leaving 8 bases between. The CDR3 is made up of 14 amino acids.

This chain uses TRBV6-1 with TRBJ2-1; possible D gene TRBD2, 5 bases. Germline values: CDR1 MNHNS, CDR2 SASEGT. The CDR3 is made up of 15 amino acids. V lost 5 bases and J lost 0, with 11 bases in between. The CDR3 reads CASSPSTTSYNEQFF. The CDR3 DNA sequence: TGTGCCAGCAGTCCGTCGACTACCTCCTACAATGAGCAGTTCTTC.

The genes are TRBV10-3 and TRBJ1-2, with D maybe TRBD1 (6 bases). The V gene's germline CDR1 is ENHRY and CDR2 SYGVKD. V was pared by 8 bases and J by 8 bases, with 21 bases between. This CDR3 comprises 14 residues. Here the CDR3 reads CAIHEGTTTDGYTF. The CDR3 DNA reads TGTGCCATCCACGAAGGGACAACCACGGACGGCTACACCTTC.

This chain connects TRBV30 to TRBJ1-6; 7 bases map to TRBD1. The CDR3 runs 16 residues. Trimming at V came to 2 bases and at J to 7 bases, leaving 11 bases not matched to a gene. CDR1 and CDR2 (germline): GTSNPN, SVGIG (reference sequence). The CDR3 is CAWSRDREVRNSPLHF. The CDR3 region has the DNA TGTGCCTGGAGTCGCGACAGGGAAGTGAGGAATTCACCCCTCCACTTT. Combining the CDR3 with reference TRBV30 and TRBJ1-6 gives the whole variable domain SQTIHQWPATLVQPVGSPLSLECTVEGTSNPNLYWYRQAAGRGLQLLFYSVGIGQISSEVPQNLSASRPQDRQFILSSKKLLLSDSGFYLCAWSRDREVRNSPLHFGNGTRLTVT.

As DNA, the CDR3 is TGTGCCTGGAGTGCGGGTGTATTAGCTTTCTTT. As protein: CAWSAGVLAFF. The V call is TRBV30, the J call TRBJ1-1; D gene unclear. CDR3 size: 11 residues. In germline, CDR1 is GTSNPN, CDR2 SVGIG (reference sequence). V lost 1 base to trimming and J lost 10 bases, with 10 bases between them. Combining the CDR3 with reference TRBV30 and TRBJ1-1 gives the whole variable domain SQTIHQWPATLVQPVGSPLSLECTVEGTSNPNLYWYRQAAGRGLQLLFYSVGIGQISSEVPQNLSASRPQDRQFILSSKKLLLSDSGFYLCAWSAGVLAFFGQGTRLTVV.

The rearrangement uses TRBV5-1 and TRBJ2-5; 9 bases are a match to TRBD2. Gene TRBJ2-7 matches the end of the DNA better, so the J call may be wrong. Germline CDR1 SGHRS, CDR2 YFSETQ. This CDR3 contains 14 residues. The CDR3 DNA reads TGCGCCAGCAGCTTGGGTATTAGCGGGGGCGAGCAGTACTTC. Translating it yields CASSLGISGGEQYF.

The genes are TRBV5-5 and TRBJ1-6, with D perhaps matching TRBD1 (6 bases). CDR3 length: 15 residues. The V end lost 4 bases, the J end lost 0 bases, and 8 bases lay between the germline ends. Per germline, CDR1 SGHKS and CDR2 YYEKEE (reference sequence). The CDR3 DNA sequence: TGTGCCAGCAGCCGGACAGACTCCTATAATTCACCCCTCCACTTT. This translates into CASSRTDSYNSPLHF.

This clone was counted once. CDR3 nucleotide sequence: TGCGCCAGCAGCCCTTACGGACAGGGGGCGGGGTACGAGCAGTACTTC. Protein: CASSPYGQGAGYEQYF. The V gene is TRBV5-1, the J gene TRBJ2-7; 11 bases agree with TRBD1. The CDR3 covers 16 residues. Germline V CDR1 and CDR2: SGHRS, YFSETQ. The V and J ends lost 4 bases and 4 bases, in that order; junction bases with no gene match: 10.

V gene TRBV15 combines with J gene TRBJ2-5; 11 bases line up with TRBD2. Germline CDR1 is LNHNV and CDR2 is YYDKDF (reference sequence). The CDR3 spans 16 residues. V dropped 3 bases and J dropped 4; count of bases not matched to a gene: 7. The CDR3 protein is CATSSYSGGGRETQYF. For the CDR3, the DNA is TGTGCCACCAGCAGCTATAGCGGGGGGGGTCGAGAGACCCAGTACTTC.

The rearrangement joins TRBV19 to TRBJ1-2, with TRBD1 matching over 9 bases. The germline CDR1 and CDR2 sequences are LNHDA and SQIVND (reference sequence). V shed 4 bases and J 7 bases; nucleotides not matched to a gene: 4. The CDR3 has 13 amino acids. Here the CDR3 reads CASSRGQGGGYTF. The CDR3 nucleotides are TGTGCCAGTAGTAGGGGACAGGGTGGTGGCTACACCTTC.

V usage is TRBV4-1 and J usage is TRBJ1-2; D might be TRBD1 (5 bases). CDR1 is MGHRA, CDR2 YSYEKL, per germline. This CDR3 has 13 residues. V was pared by 3 bases and J by 4 bases, with 9 bases between. CDR3 nucleotides: TGCGCCAGCAGCCAGCAGGGTGTCTATGGCTACACCTTC. The encoded protein is CASSQQGVYGYTF.

The rearrangement links TRBV7-3 to TRBJ2-1; TRBD2 matches 8 bases. The germline CDR1 and CDR2 sequences are SGHTA and FQGTGA. This CDR3 has 16 residues. V was pared by 5 bases and J by 0 bases, with 6 bases of the junction left unmatched. CDR3 sequence (DNA): TGTGCCAGCAGCCCAGCGGGGACTAGCTCCTACAATGAGCAGTTCTTC. Protein product: CASSPAGTSSYNEQFF. The full variable domain, with the rest looked up from reference TRBV7-3 and TRBJ2-1, is GAGVSQTPSNKVTEKGKYVELRCDPISGHTALYWYRQSLGQGPEFLIYFQGTGAADDSGLPNDRFFAVRPEGSVSTLKIQRTERGDSAVYLCASSPAGTSSYNEQFFGPGTRLTVL.

The V and J genes are TRBV12-2 and TRBJ2-7; TRBD2 is the table's D call and was not checked against the DNA. TRBV12-2 is shown as a pseudogene. CDR3 length equals 16 residues. CDR3 DNA sequence: TGTGCAAGTCGCTTAGTCGTTAGCGGATCACCTTACGAGCAGTACTTC. It yields the protein CASRLVVSGSPYEQYF.

The chain carries TRBV2 and TRBJ2-7; the D gene is possibly TRBD2 (6 bases). Trimming removed 8 bases at V and 7 bases at J, with 18 bases between. Germline V lookup: CDR1 SNHLY, CDR2 FYNNEI. The CDR3 is 13 residues long. This CDR3 reads CASVGDGSREQYF. Here the CDR3 DNA reads TGTGCCAGCGTGGGGGACGGGAGTCGTGAGCAGTACTTC.

The chain has TRBV5-3 and TRBJ2-7; 9 bases map to TRBD1. TRBV5-3 qualifies as an ORF whose function is uncertain. The CDR3 has 14 residues. V shed 1 base and J 6 bases; nucleotides not matched to a gene: 5. The CDR3, as DNA: TGTGCCAGAAGCTTGAATGGGACAGGGCTCGAGCAGTACTTC. Amino acids: CARSLNGTGLEQYF.

J is TRBJ2-7 and V is TRBV19, with 7 bases identical to TRBD1. The CDR3 has 15 residues. Germline V lookup: CDR1 LNHDA, CDR2 SQIVND (reference sequence). The trim removed 5 bases at V and 3 bases at J, leaving 10 bases unmatched. This chain's CDR3 is CASSAQLNRGYEQYF. The DNA for the CDR3 is TGTGCCAGTAGTGCCCAGTTAAACAGGGGCTACGAGCAGTACTTC. Full variable domain (missing parts from reference TRBV19 and TRBJ2-7): DGGITQSPKYLFRKEGQNVTLSCEQNLNHDAMYWYRQDPGQGLRLIYYSQIVNDFQKGDIAEGYSVSREKKESFPLTVTSAQKNPTAFYLCASSAQLNRGYEQYFGPGTRLTVT.

The chain uses TRBV21-1 and TRBJ2-1; whether TRBD2, the table's D call, matches the DNA was not checked. TRBV21-1 is a known pseudogene. The CDR3 loop spans 19 amino acids. For the CDR3, the DNA is TGTGCCAGCAGCAAAAATGGGACTAGCGGGAGCGCCACACTCAATGAGCAGTTCTTC. This translates into CASSKNGTSGSATLNEQFF.

The rearrangement uses TRBV6-6 and TRBJ1-2; TRBD1 matches 10 bases. The CDR3 has 14 amino acids. Trimming at V came to 4 bases and at J to 4 bases, leaving 3 bases not matched to a gene. The germline gives CDR1 MNHNY, CDR2 SVGAGI (reference sequence). The CDR3 loop reads CASSSRQGAYGYTF. DNA for the CDR3: TGTGCCAGCAGTTCGCGACAGGGGGCCTATGGCTACACCTTC.

The V and J genes are TRBV4-2 and TRBJ2-6; TRBD2 is a possible D gene (6 bases). Germline CDR1 reads LGHNA; CDR2 reads YNFKEQ. V was clipped by 4 bases and J by 0 bases, with 19 bases between them. This CDR3 has 19 residues. CDR3 nucleotides: TGTGCCAGCAGCCCCTCGTTCGCCCTAGCGAGCTCTGGGGCCAACGTCCTGACTTTC. Protein product: CASSPSFALASSGANVLTF.

J is TRBJ2-3 and V is TRBV5-1; TRBD2 matches at 11 bases. V trimming: 0 bases; J trimming: 3 bases; junction bases outside the gene matches: 3. Germline V gene sequence: CDR1 SGHRS, CDR2 YFSETQ. This CDR3 comprises 16 residues. The CDR3 nucleotides read TGCGCCAGCAGCTTGGGTAGCGGGGGGGCGACAGATACGCAGTATTTT. The encoded protein is CASSLGSGGATDTQYF.

The chain joins TRBV28 to TRBJ2-7; 10 bases are shared with TRBD1. The junction had 11 bases not matched to a gene; V was cut back by 5 bases and J by 4 bases. The CDR3 is 16 residues long. Germline V gives CDR1 MDHEN, CDR2 SYDVKM. In DNA form, the CDR3 reads TGTGCCAGCAGTACCGACCGGACAGGGGGTGGGTACGAGCAGTACTTC. Its protein product is CASSTDRTGGGYEQYF.

V and J are TRBV7-2 and TRBJ2-7, with 8 bases matching TRBD1. The germline V gene has CDR1 SGHTA and CDR2 FQGNSA. The V and J ends lost 5 bases and 7 bases, in that order; junction bases with no gene match: 22. The CDR3 has 18 residues. CDR3 coding DNA: TGTGCCAGCAGCCGAATCGGACAGGGAGGCCCCCTAGCCGGTGAGCAGTACTTC. It translates to CASSRIGQGGPLAGEQYF.

In this sample, this clone turned up a few times. The chain carries TRBV30 and TRBJ2-3; D is uncertain. Trimming removed 0 bases from V and 1 base from J, with 5 bases in between. The CDR3 has 13 amino acids. CDR1 is GTSNPN, CDR2 SVGIG, per germline (reference sequence). The DNA of the CDR3 is TGTGCCTGGAGTGTATCAGGCACAGATACGCAGTATTTT. Translation: CAWSVSGTDTQYF.